The 21 T cell receptor beta chains in this list originate from one sample, sequenced in a study of T cell changes during pregnancy in multiple sclerosis. Some clones are missing from TCRdb's copy, which holds only in-frame ones; the method was immunoSEQ multiplex PCR. The sample consists of around 56,000 clones, about 94% of them appearing once. The source material was peripheral blood, sampled in the third trimester of pregnancy. The receptors here all came from a female donor in good health, enrolled as a control in a pregnancy study.

This chain links TRBV7-2 with TRBJ2-4, with D tentatively TRBD1 (5 bases). V lost 2 bases and J 8 bases, leaving 10 bases between the germline ends. The CDR3 consists of 13 residues. The V gene's germline CDR1 is SGHTA and CDR2 FQGNSA. CDR3 sequence reads: CASSLNRIDIQYF. CDR3 coding DNA: TGTGCCAGCAGCTTAAACAGGATAGACATTCAGTACTTC.

This chain links TRBV29-1 with TRBJ2-1; 7 nucleotides agree with TRBD1. J lost 2 bases, V lost 6 bases, and 10 bases had no gene match. The CDR3 is made up of 15 amino acids. CDR1 and CDR2 (germline): SQVTM, ANQGSEA. The CDR3 protein is CSVPRTGWTYNEQFF. In DNA form, the CDR3 reads TGCAGCGTGCCACGGACAGGATGGACCTACAATGAGCAGTTCTTC.

The chain combines TRBV11-3 with TRBJ2-5; the D gene is possibly TRBD1 (6 bases). This CDR3 is built from 14 residues. The V and J ends lost 1 base and 2 bases respectively, with 8 bases between them. CDR1 is SGHNT, CDR2 YENEEA, per germline. CDR3 region: CASSLGGGQETQYF. The CDR3 coding sequence is TGTGCCAGCAGCTTAGGAGGGGGACAAGAGACCCAGTACTTC.

V is TRBV7-8 and J is TRBJ2-3, with a weak D call TRBD2 (6 bases). Trimming took 2 bases from V and 5 from J, leaving 11 bases between them. Per germline, CDR1 SGHVS and CDR2 FQNEAQ. CDR3 length equals 14 residues. DNA for the CDR3: TGTGCCAGCAGCTTAAGACCGGGAGAAGATACGCAGTATTTT. It codes for CASSLRPGEDTQYF.

This clone was recorded once. The chain has TRBV27 and TRBJ2-7; the match to TRBD1 covers 9 bases. The CDR3 is made up of 15 amino acids. Germline lookup yields CDR1 MNHEY and CDR2 SMNVEV (reference sequence). J was trimmed by 6 bases and V by 5 bases; bases with no gene match: 11. The CDR3 region is CASSPGWTGDIEQYF. The CDR3 DNA reads as TGTGCCAGCAGTCCCGGATGGACAGGGGACATCGAGCAGTACTTC.

The chain joins TRBV30 to TRBJ1-1; unclear D gene. Germline V gives CDR1 GTSNPN, CDR2 SVGIG (reference sequence). Trimming cost V 4 bases and J 6 bases, with 15 bases left between them. There are 13 residues in the CDR3. CDR3 residues: CAWIPSGRAEAFF. The CDR3 nucleotides are TGTGCCTGGATCCCTTCGGGGAGGGCTGAAGCTTTCTTT.

The chain carries TRBV25-1 and TRBJ1-1; D is uncertain. Trimming removed 3 bases at V and 4 bases at J, with 15 bases between. The CDR3 totals 15 residues. The germline gives CDR1 MGHDK, CDR2 SYGVNS. CDR3 loop: CASSDPTGGFTEAFF. The CDR3 DNA follows: TGTGCCAGCAGTGACCCCACGGGAGGGTTCACTGAAGCTTTCTTT.

This sequence joins TRBV5-5 and TRBJ1-5; D ambiguous. CDR3 length equals 14 residues. CDR1 is SGHKS and CDR2 is YYEKEE in the germline V gene (reference sequence). V lost 3 bases to trimming and J lost 0 bases, with 7 bases between them. The CDR3 coding sequence is TGTGCCAGCAGCTCCGGGGATAGCAATCAGCCCCAGCATTTT. Its translation is CASSSGDSNQPQHF.

The chain employs TRBV7-2 and TRBJ2-2, with 8 positions matching TRBD1. This CDR3 contains 15 residues. J gave up 7 bases and V 1 base, and 5 bases lay outside the gene matches. Germline V gives CDR1 SGHTA, CDR2 FQGNSA. CDR3: CASSLGTGYGGELFF. The DNA of the CDR3 is TGTGCCAGCAGCTTAGGGACAGGGTATGGCGGGGAGCTGTTTTTT.

V and J are TRBV7-9 and TRBJ2-4, with D possibly TRBD2 on 6 matching bases. The CDR3 is 17 amino acids. Germline V gives CDR1 SEHNR, CDR2 FQNEAQ (reference sequence). Trimming pared 1 base from V and 5 bases from J, leaving 18 bases between. CDR3 DNA sequence: TGTGCCAGCAGCTTAGGAGGTAGCGGAAGGTACGAAAACATTCAGTACTTC. This codes for CASSLGGSGRYENIQYF.

J is TRBJ1-6 and V is TRBV4-1; the match to TRBD1 covers 7 bases. CDR3 length: 14 amino acids. Germline loops: CDR1 MGHRA, CDR2 YSYEKL. Unmatched junction bases numbered 1, after V lost 1 base and J lost 7 bases. The CDR3 sequence: CASSQGDRNSPLHF. The CDR3 DNA is TGCGCCAGCAGCCAAGGGGACAGAAATTCACCCCTCCACTTT.

This clone was counted once. The rearrangement links TRBV6-1 to TRBJ1-2, with 8 bases identical to TRBD1. The CDR3 contains 16 residues. With 3 bases clipped from V and 1 base from J, the junction kept 7 bases outside the gene matches. Germline CDR1 and CDR2: MNHNS and SASEGT. CDR3 sequence: CASSDPRDRRNYGYTF. Written as DNA, the CDR3 is TGTGCCAGCAGTGATCCCCGGGACAGGCGTAACTATGGCTACACCTTC.

The CDR3 DNA reads TGCGCCAGCAGCTTGGGGGGGACAGGGTGGTACGAGCAGTACTTC. Its protein product is CASSLGGTGWYEQYF. V is TRBV5-1 and J is TRBJ2-7, with 9 positions matching TRBD1. Trimming cost V 0 bases and J 4 bases; bases outside gene matches: 5. The CDR3 covers 15 residues. Looked up from germline, CDR1 is SGHRS and CDR2 is YFSETQ. The variable domain in full, completed from reference TRBV5-1 and TRBJ2-7, reads KAGVTQTPRYLIKTRGQQVTLSCSPISGHRSVSWYQQTPGQGLQFLFEYFSETQRNKGNFPGRFSGRQFSNSRSEMNVSTLELGDSALYLCASSLGGTGWYEQYFGPGTRLTVT.

The chain couples TRBV5-5 to TRBJ1-4; no clear D gene. The CDR3 loop spans 13 amino acids. V lost 0 bases to trimming and J lost 8 bases, with 8 bases between them. CDR1 and CDR2 (germline): SGHKS, YYEKEE (reference sequence). CDR3 sequence (DNA): TGTGCCAGCAGCTTGGGCGGTCACGAAAAACTGTTTTTT. This sequence encodes CASSLGGHEKLFF.

CDR3 nucleotide sequence: TGCGCCAGCAGCCAAGACCAAGCGGGAGCCTACGAGCAGTACTTC. As protein: CASSQDQAGAYEQYF. The chain uses TRBV4-3 and TRBJ2-7; 8 nucleotides agree with TRBD2. After removal of 0 bases from V and 2 bases from J, the junction contained 3 bases not matched to a gene. Germline CDR1 and CDR2: LGHNA and YSLEER. The CDR3 spans 15 residues.

The J gene is TRBJ2-5, the V gene TRBV5-1; a weak D match, TRBD1 (6 bases). CDR3 size: 15 residues. Trimming cost V 4 bases and J 2 bases, with 15 bases left between them. Looked up from germline, CDR1 is SGHRS and CDR2 is YFSETQ. Here the CDR3 DNA reads TGCGCCAGCAGCAGGGGACAAAGAATTCAAGAGACCCAGTACTTC. It encodes CASSRGQRIQETQYF.

This chain connects TRBV11-2 to TRBJ2-1; TRBD1 matches at 8 bases. The CDR3 consists of 16 residues. Germline assignment: CDR1 SGHAT and CDR2 FQNNGV. The junction had 1 base not matched to a gene; V was cut back by 0 bases and J by 0 bases. The DNA for the CDR3 is TGTGCCAGCAGCTTAGACAGGGGGCCCTCCTACAATGAGCAGTTCTTC. Its protein is CASSLDRGPSYNEQFF.

This rearrangement joins TRBV7-6 to TRBJ1-3; tentative D call: TRBD1 (6 bases). Germline V gives CDR1 SGHVS, CDR2 FNYEAQ. The CDR3 has 17 amino acids. Trimming pared 5 bases from V and 2 bases from J, leaving 19 bases between. In DNA, the CDR3 is TGTGCCAGCAGCCCTATTGTACAGGGCAAAGCTGGAAACACCATATATTTT. It translates to CASSPIVQGKAGNTIYF.

The J gene is TRBJ1-1, the V gene TRBV7-3; D not resolved. V was trimmed by 5 bases and J by 5 bases, leaving 18 bases between them. Per the germline V gene, CDR1 is SGHTA and CDR2 is FQGTGA. The CDR3 runs 15 residues. The CDR3 sequence: CASSPRPAGLTEAFF. The CDR3, as DNA: TGTGCCAGCAGCCCCCGCCCGGCGGGATTGACTGAAGCTTTCTTT.

The gene calls are TRBV7-2 and TRBJ1-3; D is possibly TRBD1 (6 bases). There are 14 residues in the CDR3. V was pared by 5 bases and J by 8 bases, with 16 bases between. Germline CDR1 is SGHTA and CDR2 is FQGNSA. CDR3 region: CASSLEQGWDTIYF. The CDR3 DNA follows: TGTGCCAGCAGCCTGGAACAGGGTTGGGACACCATATATTTT.

This clone was seen a single time. This chain uses TRBV25-1 with TRBJ2-5, with D hard to call. The germline gives CDR1 MGHDK, CDR2 SYGVNS. CDR3 length equals 16 residues. Trimming pared 3 bases from V and 5 bases from J, leaving 19 bases between. CDR3 nucleotide sequence: TGTGCCAGCAGTGATTTCGAGATACCACGCCCGGAGACCCAGTACTTC. It encodes CASSDFEIPRPETQYF.